The rows below give T cell receptor beta chains drawn from one sample of a study of T cell changes during pregnancy in multiple sclerosis. The method was immunoSEQ multiplex PCR; TCRdb's version includes in-frame clones alone and lacks a portion of them. The data show 73,000 or so clones, roughly 90% seen once. The specimen was peripheral blood, collected after pregnancy. The receptors stem from a female donor in good health, enrolled as a control in a pregnancy study. Both conserved end residues are part of each CDR3. The D gene is left open where the match is weak. Clone size appears in some rows only: once, few, many, or a class for an expanded clone.

TRBV10-1,NA,NA,TRBJ1-1,CASSERGGVTEAFF,TGCGCCAGCAGTGAGAGAGGGGGGGTCACTGAAGCTTTCTTT
TRBV4-3,NA,NA,TRBJ1-2,CASSQVGGGGGYTF,TGCGCCAGCAGCCAAGTCGGGGGTGGTGGCGGCTACACCTTC
TRBV7-2,TRBD2,NA,TRBJ2-1,CASRRGTSGNNEQFF,TGTGCCAGCAGGCGGGGGACTAGCGGAAACAATGAGCAGTTCTTC
TRBV7-2,NA,NA,TRBJ2-4,CASSLAQGAKNIQYF,TGTGCCAGCAGCTTAGCCCAGGGAGCCAAAAACATTCAGTACTTC
TRBV5-1,NA,once,TRBJ2-7,CASSGIGGLSYEQYF,TGCGCCAGCAGTGGTATCGGAGGACTCTCCTACGAGCAGTACTTC
TRBV19,TRBD1,once,TRBJ2-7,CASSTDRGSVEQYF,TGTGCCAGTAGCACGGACAGGGGATCTGTCGAGCAGTACTTC
TRBV25-1,NA,NA,TRBJ2-5,CASSEGGTAGLETQYF,TGTGCCAGCAGTGAAGGCGGGACCGCGGGTCTGGAGACCCAGTACTTC
TRBV7-2,NA,NA,TRBJ2-3,CASSFSGANRDFTDTQYF,TGTGCCAGCAGCTTTTCCGGAGCGAACCGGGATTTCACAGATACGCAGTATTTT
TRBV5-1,NA,NA,TRBJ2-5,CASSLDGRAEETQYF,TGCGCCAGCAGCTTGGATGGACGAGCGGAAGAGACCCAGTACTTC
TRBV5-1,TRBD1,NA,TRBJ1-1,CASSRGPGTGNTEAFF,TGCGCCAGCAGCCGCGGTCCCGGGACAGGAAACACTGAAGCTTTCTTT
TRBV25-1,NA,NA,TRBJ1-2,CASSENVRGYTF,TGTGCCAGCAGTGAAAACGTCCGGGGCTACACCTTC
TRBV19,TRBD1,NA,TRBJ2-1,CASSTTTGYNEQFF,TGTGCCAGTAGTACGACGACAGGGTATAATGAGCAGTTCTTC
TRBV19,NA,NA,TRBJ1-1,CASSIVAGSGTEAFF,TGTGCCAGTAGTATAGTTGCGGGCTCGGGCACTGAAGCTTTCTTT
TRBV5-4,TRBD2,NA,TRBJ2-1,CASSWAGVYNEQFF,TGTGCCAGCTCGTGGGCGGGGGTGTACAATGAGCAGTTCTTC
TRBV30,NA,NA,TRBJ1-3,CAWSGTVNSGNTIYF,TGTGCCTGGAGTGGGACAGTGAACTCTGGAAACACCATATATTTT
TRBV15,NA,many,TRBJ2-7,CATSRGITLSEQYF,TGTGCCACCAGCAGAGGTATCACCTTGAGCGAGCAGTACTTC
TRBV28,NA,NA,TRBJ1-5,CASSLRGGIGNQPQHF,TGTGCCAGCAGTTTAAGAGGGGGTATCGGCAATCAGCCCCAGCATTTT
TRBV18,TRBD2,NA,TRBJ2-7,CASSPSPAGVGEQYF,TGTGCCAGCTCACCATCTCCAGCGGGAGTAGGCGAGCAGTACTTC
TRBV5-1,NA,NA,TRBJ1-2,CASSLAGDSSWGYTF,TGCGCCAGCAGCTTGGCGGGGGACTCTTCATGGGGCTACACCTTC
TRBV5-1,TRBD1,once,TRBJ1-4,CASSTGTGEKGRKLFF,TGCGCCAGCAGCACCGGGACAGGGGAGAAGGGGCGAAAACTGTTTTTT